This TCR beta chain was retrieved from a study of OX40 agonist ivuxolimab in advanced cancers. At the level of the study: The mean age was roughly 60 years, ranging from about 20 to 79, with approximately 83% of participants male.

Germline values: CDR1 PRHDT, CDR2 FYEKMQ (reference sequence). This CDR3 is built from 14 residues. Trimming removed 6 bases at V and 7 bases at J, with 19 bases between. TCRdb keeps only in-frame clones here, not all; method: immunoSEQ multiplex PCR. The sample shows about 17,000 clones, about 90% of them seen only once. Specimen: CD4+ or CD8+ T cells sorted from blood, collected in a trial of the OX40 agonist ivuxolimab. This clonotype was sampled from an adult with an advanced solid tumor such as melanoma, head and neck, liver or kidney cancer. The chain joins TRBV13 to TRBJ2-7; D not resolved. The CDR3 sequence: CASSLYGIPTEQYF. The CDR3, as DNA: TGTGCCAGCAGTTTGTATGGGATACCCACGGAGCAGTACTTC.